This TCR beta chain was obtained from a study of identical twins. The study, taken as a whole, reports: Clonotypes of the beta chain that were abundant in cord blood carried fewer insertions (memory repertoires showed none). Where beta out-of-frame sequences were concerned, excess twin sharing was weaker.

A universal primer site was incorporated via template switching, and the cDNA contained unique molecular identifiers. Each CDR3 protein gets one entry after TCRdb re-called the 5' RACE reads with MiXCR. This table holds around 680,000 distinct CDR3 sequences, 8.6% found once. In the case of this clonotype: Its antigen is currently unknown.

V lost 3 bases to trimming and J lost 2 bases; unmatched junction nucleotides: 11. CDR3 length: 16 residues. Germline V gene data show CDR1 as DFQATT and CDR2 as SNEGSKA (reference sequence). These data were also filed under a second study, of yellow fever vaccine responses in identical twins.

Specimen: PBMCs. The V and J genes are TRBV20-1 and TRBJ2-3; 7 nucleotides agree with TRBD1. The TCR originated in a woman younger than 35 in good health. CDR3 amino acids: CSASRLTGSNTDTQYF. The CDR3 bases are TGCAGTGCTAGTCGTTTGACAGGGTCAAACACAGATACGCAGTATTTT.